The entry below gives a single T cell receptor (beta chain) sequence along with its context. Its antigen is as yet unknown. The authors split each subset's genomic DNA evenly across several immunoSEQ plates. Sequencing was performed with immunoSEQ multiplex PCR; in TCRdb, only in-frame clones are kept and a portion is missing. The table records about 480,000 clones, about four fifths of them present only once. These data are taken from a study of shared clonotypes between healthy human individuals. The study, taken as a whole, reports: Donor clonotype sharing was expected to depend on sequencing depth.

The CDR3 has 14 residues. CDR1 SNHLY and CDR2 FYNNEI come from the germline V gene. V lost 7 bases and J lost 3, with 14 bases in between. This chain connects TRBV2 to TRBJ2-3, with D perhaps TRBD2 (5 bases). The clonotype was recovered from a woman in her 40s in good health. Some clones in this sample may be carry-over from other donors' samples. Input material: PBMCs. The CDR3 sequence: CASTRAGVTDTQYF. The CDR3 DNA reads as TGTGCCAGCACTCGAGCCGGGGTTACAGATACGCAGTATTTT.